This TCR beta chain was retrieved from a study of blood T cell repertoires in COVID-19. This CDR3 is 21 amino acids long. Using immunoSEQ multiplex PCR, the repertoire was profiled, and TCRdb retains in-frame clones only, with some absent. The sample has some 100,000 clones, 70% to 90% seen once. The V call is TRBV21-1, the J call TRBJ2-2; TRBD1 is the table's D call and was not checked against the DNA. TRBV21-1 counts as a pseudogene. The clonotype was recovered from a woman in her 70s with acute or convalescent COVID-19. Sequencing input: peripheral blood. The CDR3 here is CASSQTGFRHKGGSRTGELFF. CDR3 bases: TGTGCCAGCAGCCAGACAGGGTTTAGACACAAGGGCGGAAGCCGAACCGGGGAGCTGTTTTTT.